What follows is one T cell receptor beta chain and its context. This entry comes from a study of blood T cell repertoires in COVID-19. Study in general: The study drew acute and convalescent COVID-19 samples from the United States, Italy and Spain. T cells, B-cell-depleted T cells, or PBMCs provided the cDNA or gDNA that served as material.

CDR1 and CDR2 from the germline V gene are MNHNS and SASEGT. The CDR3 is made up of 16 amino acids. V shed 4 bases and J 8 bases; nucleotides not matched to a gene: 14. Sequencing used immunoSEQ multiplex PCR; TCRdb keeps in-frame clones, though not all of them. The table includes approximately 61,000 clones, approximately 86% detected once. The V call is TRBV6-1, the J call TRBJ1-2; 9 bases are a match to TRBD1. This TCR was sampled from a man between 65 and 85 years old with acute or convalescent COVID-19. The sample taken for sequencing was peripheral blood. DNA for the CDR3: TGTGCCAGCAGTGCATCTATTGGGGGACAGGGTGCGGGCTACACCTTC. The encoded protein is CASSASIGGQGAGYTF.